The rows below give T cell receptor beta chains drawn from one sample of a study of identical twins. TCRdb called the 5' RACE reads again in MiXCR, with one record for every CDR3 protein. The table includes about 530,000 distinct CDR3 sequences, around 15% detected once. These data also featured in a second study, about yellow fever vaccine responses in identical twins.

Specimen: CD4+ T cells sorted from blood. These receptors came from a woman aged 18-29 years in good health. Both conserved end residues are part of each CDR3. The D gene is left open where the match is weak. The size field is filled for only some rows; it gives once, few, many or a size class.

size	J	V	D	CDR3	DNA
NA	TRBJ1-4	TRBV7-8	NA	CASSLVGGINEKLFF	TGTGCCAGCAGCTTAGTGGGGGGGATTAATGAAAAACTGTTTTTT
NA	TRBJ2-1	TRBV20-1	NA	CSADVSGFSYNEQFF	TGCAGTGCCGACGTTAGCGGATTCTCCTACAATGAGCAGTTCTTC
NA	TRBJ1-4	TRBV20-1	NA	CSARLDEKLFF	TGCAGTGCTAGGTTAGATGAAAAACTGTTTTTT
NA	TRBJ1-5	TRBV28	TRBD1	CASSRLTGGENQPQHF	TGTGCCAGCAGTCGCCTGACAGGGGGCGAGAATCAGCCCCAGCATTTT
NA	TRBJ1-5	TRBV6-2/TRBV6-3	NA	CASSSNTGSNQPQHF	TGTGCCAGCAGTTCCAACACAGGTAGCAATCAGCCCCAGCATTTT
many	TRBJ1-3	TRBV7-2	TRBD1	CASSPRGLGGSGNTIYF	TGTGCCAGCAGCCCTAGGGGGCTGGGGGGCTCTGGAAACACCATATATTTT
many	TRBJ2-3	TRBV12-3/TRBV12-4	NA	CASSLRFGITDTQYF	TGTGCCAGCAGTTTAAGGTTTGGCATCACAGATACGCAGTATTTT
few	TRBJ1-1	TRBV20-1	NA	CSARSGAGLGTEAFF	TGCAGTGCTAGATCTGGGGCAGGGTTGGGCACTGAAGCTTTCTTT
NA	TRBJ2-3	TRBV3-1	TRBD1	CASSLQGIGADTQYF	TGTGCCAGCAGCTTACAGGGGATTGGCGCAGATACGCAGTATTTT
NA	TRBJ2-1	TRBV6-5	TRBD1	CASSYSRTGVYNEQFF	TGTGCCAGCAGTTACTCCCGGACAGGGGTTTACAATGAGCAGTTCTTC
NA	TRBJ2-1	TRBV28	NA	CASSFHTQWGHEQFF	TGTGCCAGCAGTTTCCATACCCAGTGGGGTCATGAGCAGTTCTTC
few	TRBJ1-1	TRBV20-1	NA	CSATREGKSAEAFF	TGCAGTGCAACCCGTGAGGGGAAGAGCGCTGAAGCTTTCTTT
NA	TRBJ2-7	TRBV3-1	NA	CASSQGGEWGSATYEQYF	TGTGCCAGCAGCCAAGGAGGGGAATGGGGCTCGGCGACCTACGAGCAGTACTTC
NA	TRBJ2-7	TRBV10-2	NA	CASKRDLMWYEQYF	TGCGCCAGCAAACGGGACCTAATGTGGTACGAGCAGTACTTC
NA	TRBJ2-3	TRBV4-1	TRBD2	CASSQSMIGREATDTQYF	TGCGCCAGCAGCCAATCGATGATTGGGCGGGAGGCAACAGATACGCAGTATTTT
many	TRBJ1-2	TRBV12-3/TRBV12-4	NA	CASSFTGNYGYTF	TGTGCCAGCAGTTTCACAGGGAACTATGGCTACACCTTC
many	TRBJ1-1	TRBV11-2	NA	CASSYELNTEAFF	TGTGCCAGCAGCTACGAACTGAACACTGAAGCTTTCTTT
few	TRBJ2-1	TRBV29-1	TRBD2	CSVDKRERYNEQFF	TGCAGCGTTGATAAGCGGGAACGGTACAATGAGCAGTTCTTC
few	TRBJ2-2	TRBV12-3/TRBV12-4	NA	CAISLWVWLGQNTGELFF	TGTGCCATCAGTTTATGGGTTTGGTTAGGACAGAACACCGGGGAGCTGTTTTTT
few	TRBJ2-1	TRBV3-1	TRBD2	CASSQDLASGGVITYNEQFF	TGTGCCAGCAGCCAAGATTTGGCTAGCGGGGGGGTTATAACTTACAATGAGCAGTTCTTC
few	TRBJ1-6	TRBV5-1	NA	CASSMTVGNSPLHF	TGCGCCAGCAGCATGACCGTGGGTAATTCACCCCTCCACTTT
NA	TRBJ1-5	TRBV19	TRBD1	CASRDGQGIYQPQHF	TGTGCCAGTAGGGACGGACAGGGAATCTACCAGCCCCAGCATTTT
NA	TRBJ2-3	TRBV12-3/TRBV12-4	NA	CASSRRNPNTDTQYF	TGTGCCAGCAGTAGACGCAACCCTAACACAGATACGCAGTATTTT
few	TRBJ2-1	TRBV12-3/TRBV12-4	NA	CASSLETRAQAEQFF	TGTGCCAGCAGTTTAGAAACTCGTGCTCAGGCTGAGCAGTTCTTC
NA	TRBJ1-5	TRBV20-1	NA	CSARGGSDSNQPQHF	TGCAGTGCTAGAGGAGGGAGCGATAGCAATCAGCCCCAGCATTTT
NA	TRBJ2-5	TRBV5-1	NA	CASSLAAQGFQETQYF	TGCGCCAGCAGCTTGGCGGCCCAGGGATTCCAAGAGACCCAGTACTTC
NA	TRBJ2-5	TRBV18	NA	CASSLRDFQETQYF	TGTGCCAGCTCCCTAAGGGACTTCCAAGAGACCCAGTACTTC
NA	TRBJ2-2	TRBV5-1	TRBD1	CASSLVAGGVGGELFF	TGCGCCAGCAGCTTGGTGGCAGGGGGCGTCGGCGGGGAGCTGTTTTTT
many	TRBJ2-2	TRBV5-1	NA	CASSPSLNTGELFF	TGCGCCAGCAGCCCAAGTCTGAACACCGGGGAGCTGTTTTTT
NA	TRBJ2-1	TRBV5-5	NA	CASSLWGSGEQFF	TGTGCCAGCAGCCTTTGGGGGAGCGGTGAGCAGTTCTTC
few	TRBJ2-1	TRBV24-1	NA	CATSDFRPDYNEQFF	TGTGCCACCAGTGATTTCAGGCCAGACTACAATGAGCAGTTCTTC
NA	TRBJ2-1	TRBV20-1	NA	CSAIQKGLFNEQFF	TGCAGTGCTATTCAGAAGGGACTTTTCAATGAGCAGTTCTTC
few	TRBJ2-5	TRBV18	NA	CASSPGRAGETQYF	TGTGCCAGCTCACCAGGCAGGGCGGGGGAGACCCAGTACTTC
many	TRBJ1-1	TRBV6-1	TRBD1	CASSRRTGGTEAFF	TGTGCCAGCAGCCGACGGACAGGGGGCACTGAAGCTTTCTTT
NA	TRBJ2-2	TRBV5-1	TRBD1	CASRGTGAVGELFF	TGCGCCAGCAGAGGGACAGGGGCGGTCGGGGAGCTGTTTTTT
few	TRBJ2-5	TRBV5-1	NA	CASSPSGGSGETQYF	TGCGCCAGCAGCCCATCTGGGGGCTCAGGAGAGACCCAGTACTTC
few	TRBJ1-1	TRBV3-1	NA	CASSQGRQGEAFF	TGTGCCAGCAGCCAAGGGCGGCAAGGTGAAGCTTTCTTT
NA	TRBJ2-3	TRBV20-1	TRBD2	CSATSPSGGRTDTQYF	TGCAGTGCTACCTCGCCTAGCGGGGGACGCACAGATACGCAGTATTTT
NA	TRBJ2-3	TRBV5-1	NA	CASRGGSPTDTQYF	TGCGCCAGCAGGGGGGGCAGCCCCACAGATACGCAGTATTTT
few	TRBJ2-2	TRBV11-2	TRBD2	CASSLRLAGLNTGELFF	TGTGCCAGCAGCTTACGACTAGCGGGGCTGAACACCGGGGAGCTGTTTTTT
few	TRBJ1-1	TRBV18	NA	CASSPKNAEAFF	TGTGCCAGCTCACCCAAGAATGCTGAAGCTTTCTTT
few	TRBJ2-5	TRBV5-1	NA	CASSPEGGETQYF	TGCGCCAGCAGCCCCGAGGGGGGAGAGACCCAGTACTTC
NA	TRBJ2-2	TRBV7-2	NA	CASNEPWTNTGELFF	TGTGCCAGCAACGAACCATGGACGAACACCGGGGAGCTGTTTTTT
few	TRBJ1-6	TRBV20-1	NA	CSAPRGNSPLHF	TGCAGTGCTCCCCGGGGTAATTCACCCCTCCACTTT
few	TRBJ2-2	TRBV5-1	TRBD2	CASSPPSGTLNTGELFF	TGCGCCAGCAGCCCACCTAGCGGGACCTTGAACACCGGGGAGCTGTTTTTT